Below, 14 T cell receptor beta chains from the same sample are listed, as sequenced in a study of regulatory T cells in long-lasting Graves disease. Time point noted: persistent/refractory GD, antithyroid drugs over 5 years with positive TRAb. From PBMCs, RNA was extracted and then used to make the TCR library. Libraries of TCR beta came from iRepertoire HTBI primers plus Arm-PCR of CDR3 regions. TCRdb fed the multiplex PCR reads into MiXCR, producing one record per CDR3 protein. The data hold some 330,000 distinct CDR3 sequences, with roughly 24% observed a single time. Sequences were derived from peripheral blood mononuclear cells (PBMCs), sampled when the disease was refractory, from a patient treated with antithyroid drugs. Receptor source: a woman in her 40s with Graves disease.

The chain uses TRBV6-1 and TRBJ2-1, with D perhaps matching TRBD1 (5 bases). The CDR3 has 12 amino acids. Germline V CDR1 and CDR2: MNHNS, SASEGT. Trimming removed 5 bases at V and 4 bases at J, with 6 bases between. In nucleotides, the CDR3 is TGTGCCAGCAGTCGACAGTACAATGAGCAGTTCTTC. Amino acids: CASSRQYNEQFF.

This clonotype came up a few times. This rearrangement joins TRBV20-1 to TRBJ1-2, with D tentatively TRBD1 (6 bases). V lost 3 bases and J 8 bases, leaving 25 bases between the germline ends. The CDR3 is 16 residues long. Per the germline V gene, CDR1 is DFQATT and CDR2 is SNEGSKA (reference sequence). Written as DNA, the CDR3 is TGCAGTGCTAGGCCTCTAAGGGAAGGGGGAGAAGGGGGCTACACCTTC. Residues: CSARPLREGGEGGYTF.

In its sample, this clonotype was seen a few times. Written as DNA, the CDR3 is TGTGCCAGCAGCCAAGGGACTAGCGGCAGAGAAACGCAGTATTTT. It specifies CASSQGTSGRETQYF. The chain links TRBV14 to TRBJ2-3; TRBD2 matches 10 bases. Germline CDR1 SGHDN, CDR2 FVKESK. V dropped 1 base and J dropped 9; count of bases not matched to a gene: 7. The CDR3 runs 15 residues.

As regards this clonotype: This may be a read error: a much more frequent sequence differs by one nucleotide. This sequence joins TRBV2 and TRBJ2-2; a possible D gene is TRBD1 (6 bases). The germline CDR1 and CDR2 sequences are SNHLY and FYNNEI. The CDR3 loop spans 13 amino acids. The ends were cut back, 11 bases at V and 6 bases at J, with 16 bases in the middle. CDR3 in DNA: TGTGCCGGCAAGGGACATTTTTCCGGGGAGCTGTTTTTT. This encodes CAGKGHFSGELFF.

The gene calls are TRBV6-1 and TRBJ2-2; 7 bases align to TRBD2. CDR3 length: 16 amino acids. With V trimmed by 6 bases and J by 4 bases, 11 bases remained unmatched. Germline-derived CDR1 and CDR2 are MNHNS and SASEGT. The CDR3 region is CASSSGTQPGTGELFF. CDR3 sequence (DNA): TGTGCCAGCAGCAGCGGGACCCAACCTGGCACCGGGGAGCTGTTTTTT.

This clonotype has more than one count but fewer than ten. This may be a read error, as it is one base from a much larger clone. The chain is built from TRBV19 and TRBJ2-7; D is possibly TRBD1 (6 bases). The germline V and J ends were trimmed by 10 bases and 3 bases, with 10 bases remaining between them. Germline loops: CDR1 LNHDA, CDR2 SQIVND (reference sequence). This CDR3 is built from 11 residues. The CDR3 nucleotides are TGTGCCACCGGACAGATCTACGAGCAGTACTTC. Amino acids: CATGQIYEQYF.

This clonotype appeared many times. The rearrangement links TRBV29-1 to TRBJ1-1; unclear D gene. V lost 5 bases and J 5 bases, leaving 9 bases between the germline ends. The CDR3 consists of 11 residues. The germline V gene encodes CDR1 SQVTM and CDR2 ANQGSEA. The CDR3 is CSVNSWTEAFF. The CDR3 DNA is TGCAGCGTTAATTCGTGGACTGAAGCTTTCTTT.

This clonotype has ten or more counts. The chain joins TRBV12-3 or TRBV12-4 to TRBJ2-7, with 8 positions matching TRBD2. The trim removed 3 bases at V and 3 bases at J, leaving 4 bases unmatched. The CDR3 sequence is 14 residues long. The CDR3: CASSLERELYEQYF. The CDR3 nucleotides read TGTGCCAGCAGTTTGGAGCGGGAGCTCTACGAGCAGTACTTC.

This clonotype was seen a few times. The chain couples TRBV2 to TRBJ2-3; D unclear. Per the germline V gene, CDR1 is SNHLY and CDR2 is FYNNEI. The CDR3 is made up of 11 amino acids. Trimming cost V 6 bases and J 4 bases, with 5 bases left between them. CDR3 sequence: CASSHSDTQYF. As DNA, the CDR3 is TGTGCCAGCAGCCATTCAGATACGCAGTATTTT.

The chain links TRBV2 to TRBJ2-5, with 11 bases matching TRBD2. CDR1 SNHLY and CDR2 FYNNEI come from the germline V gene. There are 17 residues in the CDR3. With 6 bases clipped from V and 5 bases from J, the junction kept 14 bases outside the gene matches. The DNA for the CDR3 is TGTGCCAGCAGGGGATTGACTAGCGGGATAGCGGAGGAGACCCAGTACTTC. Encoded protein: CASRGLTSGIAEETQYF.

V is TRBV20-1 and J is TRBJ2-5, with 11 bases aligning to TRBD1. Germline V gene data show CDR1 as DFQATT and CDR2 as SNEGSKA (reference sequence). J lost 2 bases, V lost 3 bases, and 8 bases had no gene match. The CDR3 runs to 16 residues. CDR3 protein: CSARGPGQGVQETQYF. The DNA for the CDR3 is TGCAGTGCTAGGGGGCCGGGACAGGGGGTACAAGAGACCCAGTACTTC.

The table lists this clonotype with a few counts. The chain is built from TRBV20-1 and TRBJ1-5, with 10 bases lining up with TRBD1. The CDR3 runs 16 residues. CDR1 is DFQATT and CDR2 is SNEGSKA in the germline V gene (reference sequence). Trimming took 5 bases from V and 7 from J; bases not matched to a gene: 14. The CDR3 region has the DNA TGCAGTGCTTTCCCTGTGGAGGGACAGGGGACCCAGCCCCAGCATTTT. Translating it yields CSAFPVEGQGTQPQHF.

This clonotype was seen many times. The chain links TRBV12-3 or TRBV12-4 to TRBJ1-1, with 10 positions matching TRBD1. The CDR3 is 16 residues long. The V and J ends lost 7 bases and 4 bases, in that order; junction bases with no gene match: 12. CDR3 sequence (DNA): TGTGCCAGCAAGAGACAGGGGGCTGGTCTAGGCACTGAAGCTTTCTTT. The encoded protein is CASKRQGAGLGTEAFF.

This clonotype was detected only a few times. The gene calls are TRBV19 and TRBJ1-4, with D possibly being TRBD1 (5 bases). The length of the CDR3 is 21 residues. The germline CDR1 and CDR2 sequences are LNHDA and SQIVND (reference sequence). Trimming took off 3 bases at V and 6 bases at J, with 32 bases between the two ends. The CDR3 DNA follows: TGTGCCAGTAGTATCACGTACCCGGGGCGGAAGACTCACCCGGACGATGAAAAACTGTTTTTT. Its translation: CASSITYPGRKTHPDDEKLFF.